This paragraph reports one TCR beta chain. In the authors' methods: Counts of nucleated cells, estimated from reference gene primer amplification, were obtained. This table comes from immunoSEQ multiplex PCR, and its TCRdb copy is limited to in-frame clones, with some not included. V and J calls and clone size follow that table, whereas D and trimming were derived from the DNA. The data show under 55,000 clones, about nine tenths seen once. Germline loops: CDR1 MNHNS, CDR2 SASEGT. J was trimmed by 3 bases and V by 0 bases; bases with no gene match: 5. This CDR3 is 16 amino acids long. The data derive from a study of blood T cell repertoires in COVID-19. Study background: The United States, Italy and Spain were the sources of the acute and convalescent COVID-19 samples. Sample material is recorded as cDNA or gDNA derived from T cells, B-cell-depleted T cells, or PBMCs.

V is TRBV6-1 and J is TRBJ2-7, with 10 bases that match TRBD1. The sequence was obtained from a human donor in a cohort sampled during active COVID-19. Sequencing was done on a sample of peripheral blood. This CDR3 reads CASSEALGQGIYEQYF. The CDR3 DNA sequence: TGTGCCAGCAGTGAAGCCTTGGGACAGGGGATCTACGAGCAGTACTTC.